Each of the 19 T cell receptor beta chains below was sequenced from the same sample in a study of blood T cell repertoires in COVID-19. The assay was immunoSEQ multiplex PCR, and TCRdb's table has in-frame clones only and misses some. This table holds 120,000 or so clones, around three quarters found once. The sample comprised peripheral blood. The receptors were sampled from a middle-aged man with active or convalescent COVID-19.

The chain has TRBV5-1 and TRBJ2-7, with 8 bases identical to TRBD1. This CDR3 contains 15 residues. CDR1 is SGHRS, CDR2 YFSETQ, per germline. The V gene end was trimmed by 4 bases and the J gene end by 2 bases; junction bases not matched to a gene: 8. The CDR3, as DNA: TGCGCCAGCAGCCTCACGGGACAGGAACCCTACGAGCAGTACTTC. It translates to CASSLTGQEPYEQYF.

The chain is built from TRBV29-1 and TRBJ2-5, with a weak D call TRBD2 (5 bases). V was shortened by 3 bases and J by 5 bases, with 13 bases between the two germline ends. This CDR3 spans 13 amino acids. Looked up from germline, CDR1 is SQVTM and CDR2 is ANQGSEA. Written as DNA, the CDR3 is TGCAGCGTTGAGGAGGTCGCCCGGGAGACCCAGTACTTC. This encodes CSVEEVARETQYF.

The chain has TRBV5-4 and TRBJ2-1, with TRBD2 matching 9 bases. CDR3 length equals 14 residues. V dropped 1 base and J dropped 6; count of bases not matched to a gene: 2. Germline V CDR1 and CDR2: SGHNT, YYREEE (reference sequence). The DNA of the CDR3 is TGTGCCAGCAGCTTGAGGACTAGCGCCAATGAGCAGTTCTTC. This gives the protein CASSLRTSANEQFF.

This sequence joins TRBV11-2 and TRBJ2-7; 13 nucleotides agree with TRBD2. J was trimmed by 6 bases and V by 5 bases; bases with no gene match: 4. The CDR3 loop spans 14 amino acids. The germline V gene has CDR1 SGHAT and CDR2 FQNNGV. The CDR3 DNA sequence: TGTGCCAGCAGCGGGACTAGCGGGATGGGCGAGCAGTACTTC. It specifies CASSGTSGMGEQYF.

This chain connects TRBV11-3 to TRBJ2-4; D is possibly TRBD1 (5 bases). Germline CDR1 reads SGHNT; CDR2 reads YENEEA. This CDR3 is built from 16 residues. Trimming left V 1 base short and J 0 bases short, with 10 bases between. The CDR3: CASSLGGGLAKNIQYF. CDR3 bases: TGTGCCAGCAGCTTAGGGGGCGGTTTAGCCAAAAACATTCAGTACTTC.

The chain carries TRBV24-1 and TRBJ2-3; TRBD2 agrees at 9 bases. CDR1 is KGHDR, CDR2 SFDVKD, per germline. V shed 7 bases, J shed 4 bases, and the junction held 5 bases outside the gene matches. The CDR3 covers 14 residues. The DNA for the CDR3 is TGTGCCACCAGCGTAGCGGGAGCGTCAGATACGCAGTATTTT. Amino acids: CATSVAGASDTQYF.

This clone was detected only once. The gene calls are TRBV14 and TRBJ1-6, with D possibly being TRBD1 (5 bases). The CDR3 length is 16 residues. Germline V gene lookup returns CDR1 SGHDN and CDR2 FVKESK. Trimming left V 4 bases short and J 6 bases short, with 16 bases between. The CDR3 loop is CASSLLSPGPNSPLHF. The CDR3 DNA reads as TGTGCCAGCAGCCTCCTCTCCCCAGGGCCTAATTCACCCCTCCACTTT.

The rearrangement uses TRBV3-1 (or the pseudogene TRBV3-2) and TRBJ1-5; possible D gene TRBD1, 5 bases. Germline CDR1 reads LGHDT; CDR2 reads YNNKEL (reference sequence). The CDR3 is made up of 11 amino acids. The ends were cut back, 5 bases at V and 11 bases at J, with 10 bases in the middle. CDR3 sequence: CASSGAGSQHF. CDR3 nucleotide sequence: TGTGCCAGCAGCGGGGCAGGGTCCCAGCATTTT.

V is TRBV2 and J is TRBJ1-2, with 7 positions matching TRBD1. Germline CDR1 is SNHLY and CDR2 is FYNNEI. V was clipped by 2 bases and J by 14 bases; unmatched bases: 8. The CDR3 is 12 residues long. In nucleotides, the CDR3 is TGTGCCAGCAGTGAACTGAACAGGGGCAGAACCTTC. Protein sequence: CASSELNRGRTF.

This chain joins TRBV10-2 and TRBJ1-2; D not certain. Germline V gives CDR1 WSHSY, CDR2 SAAADI. CDR3 length equals 12 residues. Trimming stripped 10 bases from V and 4 bases from J, with 13 bases between. In DNA form, the CDR3 reads TGCGCCACCGGGTTGGGGAGCTATGGCTACACCTTC. It yields the protein CATGLGSYGYTF.

V and J are TRBV30 and TRBJ2-5; D perhaps matches TRBD2 (5 bases). The CDR3 totals 15 residues. Trimming removed 8 bases at V and 3 bases at J, with 22 bases between. Germline V gene data show CDR1 as GTSNPN and CDR2 as SVGIG (reference sequence). The CDR3 loop is CARDSEAGTKETQYF. Here the CDR3 DNA reads TGTGCCCGCGATTCGGAGGCGGGTACCAAAGAGACCCAGTACTTC.

The chain recombines TRBV11-2 with TRBJ1-6, with D unclear. CDR1 is SGHAT and CDR2 is FQNNGV in the germline V gene. The CDR3 has 16 residues. V lost 5 bases, J lost 0 bases, and 11 bases lay in between. This CDR3 reads CASSPTSGSYNSPLHF. For the CDR3, the DNA is TGTGCCAGCAGCCCCACGAGTGGCTCCTATAATTCACCCCTCCACTTT.

The rearrangement joins TRBV19 to TRBJ1-3, with D unclear. The germline CDR1 and CDR2 sequences are LNHDA and SQIVND (reference sequence). V shed 6 bases and J shed 0 bases, with 18 bases lying between them. The CDR3 is made up of 17 amino acids. CDR3 sequence reads: CASSPTVRGTSGNTIYF. CDR3 in DNA: TGTGCCAGTAGCCCCACCGTTCGTGGCACCTCTGGAAACACCATATATTTT.

The table lists this clone with a few counts. The V gene is TRBV4-3, the J gene TRBJ2-1; 9 bases fit TRBD2. The trim removed 0 bases at V and 6 bases at J, leaving 6 bases unmatched. Looked up from germline, CDR1 is LGHNA and CDR2 is YSLEER. The CDR3 loop spans 16 amino acids. CDR3 sequence reads: CASSQDRLAASNEQFF. CDR3 nucleotides: TGCGCCAGCAGCCAAGATCGACTAGCGGCCTCCAATGAGCAGTTCTTC.

The chain combines TRBV24-1 with TRBJ2-4; D is possibly TRBD1 (5 bases). Germline V gives CDR1 KGHDR, CDR2 SFDVKD. Trimming left V 6 bases short and J 2 bases short, with 19 bases between. The CDR3 is 17 amino acids. CDR3 sequence (DNA): TGTGCCACCAGTCCTGGGCAGGGCCGTAATACCAAAAACATTCAGTACTTC. Translating gives CATSPGQGRNTKNIQYF.

The chain recombines TRBV2 with TRBJ1-5; 8 bases align to TRBD1. CDR3 size: 15 residues. V was clipped by 5 bases and J by 1 base; unmatched bases: 4. The germline V gene encodes CDR1 SNHLY and CDR2 FYNNEI. In DNA, the CDR3 is TGTGCCAGCAGTTCCAGGACAGGGAGCAATCAGCCCCAGCATTTT. This translates into CASSSRTGSNQPQHF.

The rearrangement uses TRBV7-9 and TRBJ2-3; 7 positions match TRBD1. The CDR3 is 16 amino acids. CDR1 SEHNR and CDR2 FQNEAQ come from the germline V gene (reference sequence). With V trimmed by 4 bases and J by 0 bases, 7 bases remained unmatched. The CDR3 DNA sequence: TGTGCCAGCAGCTCAGATCCGACAGGGAGCACAGATACGCAGTATTTT. It specifies CASSSDPTGSTDTQYF.

This chain connects TRBV2 to TRBJ2-2; the D gene is possibly TRBD1 (5 bases). V lost 7 bases and J 6 bases, leaving 12 bases between the germline ends. The CDR3 loop spans 13 amino acids. Germline V lookup: CDR1 SNHLY, CDR2 FYNNEI. As DNA, the CDR3 is TGTGCCAGCACGATGACAGTCTCCGGGGAGCTGTTTTTT. Protein: CASTMTVSGELFF.

This clone was recorded a few times. In nucleotides, the CDR3 is TGTGCCACCAGCCGAGGACAGGGACTTGAAGCTTTCTTT. This translates into CATSRGQGLEAFF. V and J are TRBV15 and TRBJ1-1; 8 bases align to TRBD1. This CDR3 spans 13 amino acids. The V gene's germline CDR1 is LNHNV and CDR2 YYDKDF (reference sequence). The J segment lost 7 bases and the V segment lost 5 bases, leaving 6 bases of the junction unmatched.